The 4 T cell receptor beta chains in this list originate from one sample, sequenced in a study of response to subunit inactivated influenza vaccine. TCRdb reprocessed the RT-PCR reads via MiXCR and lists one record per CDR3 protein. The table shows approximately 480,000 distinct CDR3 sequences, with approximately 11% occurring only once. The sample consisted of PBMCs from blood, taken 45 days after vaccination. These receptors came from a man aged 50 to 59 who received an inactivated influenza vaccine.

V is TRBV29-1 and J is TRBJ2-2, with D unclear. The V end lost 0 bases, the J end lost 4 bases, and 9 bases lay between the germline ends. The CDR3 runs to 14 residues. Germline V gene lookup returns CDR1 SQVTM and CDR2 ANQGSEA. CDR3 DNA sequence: TGCAGCGTTGAAGAGACACGGAGCACCGGGGAGCTGTTTTTT. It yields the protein CSVEETRSTGELFF.

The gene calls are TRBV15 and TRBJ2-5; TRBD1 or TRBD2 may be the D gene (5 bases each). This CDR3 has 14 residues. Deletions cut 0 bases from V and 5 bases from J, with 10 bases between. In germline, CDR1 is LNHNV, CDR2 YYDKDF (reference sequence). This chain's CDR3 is CATSRDRRDETQYF. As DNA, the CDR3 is TGTGCCACCAGCAGAGATCGAAGGGACGAGACCCAGTACTTC.

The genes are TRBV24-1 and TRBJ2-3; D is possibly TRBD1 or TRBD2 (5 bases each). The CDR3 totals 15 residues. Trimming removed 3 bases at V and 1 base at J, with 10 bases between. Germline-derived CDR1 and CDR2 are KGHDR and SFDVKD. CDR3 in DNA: TGTGCCACCAGTGATCGGGGACGGGGCACAGATACGCAGTATTTT. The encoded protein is CATSDRGRGTDTQYF.

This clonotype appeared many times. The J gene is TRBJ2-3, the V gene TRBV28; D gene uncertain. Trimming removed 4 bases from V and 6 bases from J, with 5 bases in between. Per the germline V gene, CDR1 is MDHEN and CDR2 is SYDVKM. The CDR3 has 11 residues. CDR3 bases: TGTGCCAGCAGTTGGGTGGATACGCAGTATTTT. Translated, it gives CASSWVDTQYF.